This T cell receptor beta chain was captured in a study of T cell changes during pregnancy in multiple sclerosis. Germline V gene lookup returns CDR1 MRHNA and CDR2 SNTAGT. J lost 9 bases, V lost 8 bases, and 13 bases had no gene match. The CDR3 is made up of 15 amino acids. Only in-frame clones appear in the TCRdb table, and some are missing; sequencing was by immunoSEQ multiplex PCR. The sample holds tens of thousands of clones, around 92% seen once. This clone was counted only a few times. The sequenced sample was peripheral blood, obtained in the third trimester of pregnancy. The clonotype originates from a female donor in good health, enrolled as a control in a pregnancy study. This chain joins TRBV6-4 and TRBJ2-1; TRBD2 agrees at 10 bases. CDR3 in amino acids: CASGPVAGGGSEQFF. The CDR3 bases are TGTGCCAGCGGCCCCGTAGCGGGAGGAGGTAGTGAGCAGTTCTTC.